A selection of T cell receptor beta chains follows, all from one sample in a study of blood T cell repertoires in COVID-19. Only in-frame clones appear in the TCRdb table, and some are missing; sequencing was by immunoSEQ multiplex PCR. The top ten hold 2% to 2.5% of the sample, which has 400,000 or so clones, roughly 90% seen once. Sequences were obtained from PBMCs or T cells enriched from blood (not recorded which). These receptors all stem from a woman between 40 and 50 years old with acute COVID-19. The CDR3 runs from the conserved cysteine through the conserved F or W. A D gene is named only where the DNA matches it firmly. Some rows mark clone size as missing; the rest say once, few, many or name a class of expanded clone.

- | TRBD1 | TRBJ1-2 | TRBV7-9 | CASSATGTAYTF | TGTGCCAGCAGCGCCACCGGGACAGCCTACACCTTC
- | - | TRBJ2-1 | TRBV5-1 | CASSLVGRDYNEQFF | TGCGCCAGCAGCTTGGTGGGGCGCGACTACAATGAGCAGTTCTTC
once | - | TRBJ2-7 | TRBV5-6 | CASSLGLGGSGIEQYF | TGTGCCAGCAGCTTGGGTTTGGGGGGTTCTGGGATCGAGCAGTACTTC
- | - | TRBJ2-3 | TRBV6-2/TRBV6-3 | CASSYSIGWGGTDTQYF | TGTGCCAGCAGTTACTCGATCGGGTGGGGGGGCACAGATACGCAGTATTTT
- | TRBD1 | TRBJ1-4 | TRBV19 | CASSIETGGREKLFF | TGTGCCAGTAGTATCGAGACAGGGGGAAGGGAAAAACTGTTTTTT
- | - | TRBJ2-5 | TRBV7-6 | CASSHTGGIQETQYF | TGTGCCAGCAGCCATACCGGAGGGATCCAAGAGACCCAGTACTTC
- | TRBD1 | TRBJ1-1 | TRBV11-2 | CASSRGTGGTEAFF | TGTGCCAGCAGCCGCGGGACAGGGGGCACTGAAGCTTTCTTT
- | - | TRBJ1-1 | TRBV6-5 | CASSPIRGSEAFF | TGTGCCAGCAGTCCAATCCGGGGGTCTGAAGCTTTCTTT
few | - | TRBJ1-5 | TRBV5-1 | CASSLDGVNQPQHF | TGCGCCAGCAGCTTGGACGGGGTGAATCAGCCCCAGCATTTT
once | TRBD1 | TRBJ1-3 | TRBV10-3 | CAITEGQGAGNTIYF | TGTGCCATCACCGAGGGACAGGGTGCTGGAAACACCATATATTTT
once | - | TRBJ2-1 | TRBV30 | CAWSALNEQFF | TGTGCCTGGAGCGCACTGAATGAGCAGTTCTTC
- | TRBD2 | TRBJ2-1 | TRBV2 | CASSETAGGQGEQFF | TGTGCCAGCAGTGAAACAGCGGGGGGGCAAGGTGAGCAGTTCTTC
- | - | TRBJ1-6 | TRBV11-3 | CASSTDRSEGPLHF | TGTGCCAGCAGCACCGACAGGTCAGAAGGACCCCTCCACTTT
- | - | TRBJ2-2 | TRBV21-1 | CASSKARQRRGKELFF | TGTGCCAGCAGCAAAGCTCGGCAGCGAAGAGGGAAGGAGCTGTTTTTT
- | TRBD1 | TRBJ1-2 | TRBV9 | CASSAYVGQLGYTF | TGTGCCAGCAGCGCCTACGTGGGACAGTTAGGCTACACCTTC
- | - | TRBJ1-6 | TRBV12-3/TRBV12-4 | CASSLPFSPLHF | TGTGCCAGCAGCCTCCCCTTCTCTCCCCTCCACTTT
once | - | TRBJ1-2 | TRBV29-1 | CSVLDKDYGYTF | TGCAGCGTGCTGGACAAGGACTATGGCTACACCTTC
- | TRBD1 | TRBJ2-5 | TRBV9 | CASRRTGYQQETQYF | TGTGCCAGCAGGAGGACAGGGTATCAGCAAGAGACCCAGTACTTC
- | - | TRBJ1-5 | TRBV6-5 | CASRGQNNQPQHF | TGTGCCAGCAGAGGACAGAACAATCAGCCCCAGCATTTT
- | - | TRBJ2-3 | TRBV9 | CASSVIADASTDTQYF | TGTGCCAGCAGCGTGATAGCGGATGCCAGCACAGATACGCAGTATTTT
- | - | TRBJ2-7 | TRBV5-4 | CASSFSLSSYEQYF | TGTGCCAGCAGCTTTTCCCTGAGCTCCTACGAGCAGTACTTC
- | - | TRBJ1-1 | TRBV30 | CAWRTGDTEAFF | TGTGCCTGGAGGACGGGGGACACTGAAGCTTTCTTT
- | TRBD2 | TRBJ2-1 | TRBV7-8 | CASSLWWTSGFNEQFF | TGTGCCAGCAGCTTATGGTGGACTAGCGGTTTCAATGAGCAGTTCTTC
- | TRBD2 | TRBJ2-3 | TRBV10-1 | CASSDYGLAGGSTDTQYF | TGCGCCAGCAGTGATTACGGACTAGCGGGGGGTAGCACAGATACGCAGTATTTT
- | - | TRBJ1-6 | TRBV30 | CAWSGSSYNSPLHF | TGTGCCTGGAGTGGGAGCTCCTATAATTCACCCCTCCACTTT
- | - | TRBJ1-1 | TRBV7-9 | CASSLDTGLNTEAFF | TGTGCCAGCAGCTTAGATACGGGGTTGAACACTGAAGCTTTCTTT
many | - | TRBJ2-3 | TRBV5-4 | CASSMFGADTQYF | TGTGCCAGCAGCATGTTCGGAGCAGATACGCAGTATTTT
- | TRBD1 | TRBJ1-2 | TRBV4-2 | CASSLPDREGLYGYTF | TGTGCCAGCAGCCTCCCCGACAGGGAAGGCCTCTATGGCTACACCTTC
- | - | TRBJ2-1 | TRBV7-9 | CASSLSLSHNEQFF | TGTGCCAGCAGCTTGTCTCTTTCTCACAATGAGCAGTTCTTC
- | - | TRBJ2-3 | TRBV5-4 | CASGPGGGTDTQYF | TGTGCCAGCGGGCCGGGGGGCGGCACAGATACGCAGTATTTT
- | TRBD2 | TRBJ2-2 | TRBV29-1 | CSAASGGAGELFF | TGCAGCGCCGCCTCGGGGGGGGCCGGGGAGCTGTTTTTT
- | - | TRBJ1-1 | TRBV9 | CASSVGQMNTEAFF | TGTGCCAGCAGCGTAGGACAGATGAACACTGAAGCTTTCTTT
- | TRBD2 | TRBJ2-7 | TRBV11-3 | CASSLGGSSYEQYF | TGTGCCAGCAGCCTCGGGGGGAGCTCCTACGAGCAGTACTTC
- | - | TRBJ1-2 | TRBV6-1 | CASSETQPANYGYTF | TGTGCCAGCAGTGAAACACAGCCTGCTAACTATGGCTACACCTTC
- | TRBD2 | TRBJ2-3 | TRBV5-1 | CASSLARTSGEITDTQYF | TGCGCCAGCAGCTTGGCTAGGACTAGCGGGGAGATCACAGATACGCAGTATTTT
- | - | TRBJ1-1 | TRBV29-1 | CSVEGTTGANTEAFF | TGCAGCGTTGAAGGCACCACAGGAGCGAACACTGAAGCTTTCTTT
- | TRBD2 | TRBJ2-2 | TRBV25-1 | CASKEVGGDTGELFF | TGTGCCAGCAAAGAGGTGGGGGGGGACACCGGGGAGCTGTTTTTT
once | - | TRBJ1-2 | TRBV30 | CAWSYRQGYGYTF | TGTGCCTGGAGTTATCGGCAGGGCTATGGCTACACCTTC
- | - | TRBJ1-5 | TRBV7-9 | CASSFFTGQSNQPQHF | TGTGCCAGCAGCTTCTTTACAGGGCAGAGCAATCAGCCCCAGCATTTT
- | TRBD1 | TRBJ1-6 | TRBV10-2 | CASHRDSTTYNSPLHF | TGCGCCTCCCACCGGGACAGTACTACCTATAATTCACCCCTCCACTTT
- | - | TRBJ1-1 | TRBV18 | CASSPPGGGTEAFF | TGTGCCAGCTCACCACCTGGGGGAGGCACTGAAGCTTTCTTT
- | TRBD1 | TRBJ2-7 | TRBV7-9 | CASDRQGTEQYF | TGTGCCAGCGACCGACAGGGGACCGAGCAGTACTTC
- | - | TRBJ1-1 | TRBV9 | CASSTHLGGVEAFF | TGTGCCAGCAGCACCCACCTGGGGGGAGTCGAAGCTTTCTTT
- | - | TRBJ2-3 | TRBV24-1 | CATSDLRQRTKFDTQYF | TGTGCCACCAGTGATTTGCGACAAAGGACTAAGTTCGATACGCAGTATTTT
- | - | TRBJ1-5 | TRBV3-1/TRBV3-2 | CASSSGTFNQPQHF | TGTGCCAGCAGCTCCGGGACATTTAATCAGCCCCAGCATTTT
- | TRBD1 | TRBJ1-4 | TRBV7-9 | CASSLSSGTVTNEKLFF | TGTGCCAGCAGCTTAAGTTCTGGGACAGTAACTAATGAAAAACTGTTTTTT
- | - | TRBJ1-1 | TRBV28 | CASSMGGIGTEAFF | TGTGCCAGCAGTATGGGGGGAATAGGGACTGAAGCTTTCTTT
- | - | TRBJ1-5 | TRBV5-1 | CASSLGTQKGEPQHF | TGCGCCAGCAGCTTGGGTACCCAGAAAGGGGAGCCCCAGCATTTT
- | TRBD1 | TRBJ1-5 | TRBV6-5 | CASSSGQGSQPQHF | TGTGCCAGCAGTTCCGGACAGGGAAGTCAGCCCCAGCATTTT
- | - | TRBJ1-1 | TRBV11-2 | CASSSLGSEEDTEAFF | TGTGCCAGCAGCTCGCTAGGATCCGAGGAAGACACTGAAGCTTTCTTT
- | - | TRBJ1-2 | TRBV14 | CASSQAGGIGPGYTF | TGTGCCAGCAGCCAAGCCGGGGGGATTGGACCTGGCTACACCTTC
- | - | TRBJ2-5 | TRBV5-1 | CASRKGDGGQETQYF | TGCGCCAGCAGAAAGGGGGACGGCGGACAAGAGACCCAGTACTTC
- | TRBD1 | TRBJ2-1 | TRBV2 | CASSERQGGNEQFF | TGTGCCAGCAGTGAGAGACAGGGTGGCAATGAGCAGTTCTTC